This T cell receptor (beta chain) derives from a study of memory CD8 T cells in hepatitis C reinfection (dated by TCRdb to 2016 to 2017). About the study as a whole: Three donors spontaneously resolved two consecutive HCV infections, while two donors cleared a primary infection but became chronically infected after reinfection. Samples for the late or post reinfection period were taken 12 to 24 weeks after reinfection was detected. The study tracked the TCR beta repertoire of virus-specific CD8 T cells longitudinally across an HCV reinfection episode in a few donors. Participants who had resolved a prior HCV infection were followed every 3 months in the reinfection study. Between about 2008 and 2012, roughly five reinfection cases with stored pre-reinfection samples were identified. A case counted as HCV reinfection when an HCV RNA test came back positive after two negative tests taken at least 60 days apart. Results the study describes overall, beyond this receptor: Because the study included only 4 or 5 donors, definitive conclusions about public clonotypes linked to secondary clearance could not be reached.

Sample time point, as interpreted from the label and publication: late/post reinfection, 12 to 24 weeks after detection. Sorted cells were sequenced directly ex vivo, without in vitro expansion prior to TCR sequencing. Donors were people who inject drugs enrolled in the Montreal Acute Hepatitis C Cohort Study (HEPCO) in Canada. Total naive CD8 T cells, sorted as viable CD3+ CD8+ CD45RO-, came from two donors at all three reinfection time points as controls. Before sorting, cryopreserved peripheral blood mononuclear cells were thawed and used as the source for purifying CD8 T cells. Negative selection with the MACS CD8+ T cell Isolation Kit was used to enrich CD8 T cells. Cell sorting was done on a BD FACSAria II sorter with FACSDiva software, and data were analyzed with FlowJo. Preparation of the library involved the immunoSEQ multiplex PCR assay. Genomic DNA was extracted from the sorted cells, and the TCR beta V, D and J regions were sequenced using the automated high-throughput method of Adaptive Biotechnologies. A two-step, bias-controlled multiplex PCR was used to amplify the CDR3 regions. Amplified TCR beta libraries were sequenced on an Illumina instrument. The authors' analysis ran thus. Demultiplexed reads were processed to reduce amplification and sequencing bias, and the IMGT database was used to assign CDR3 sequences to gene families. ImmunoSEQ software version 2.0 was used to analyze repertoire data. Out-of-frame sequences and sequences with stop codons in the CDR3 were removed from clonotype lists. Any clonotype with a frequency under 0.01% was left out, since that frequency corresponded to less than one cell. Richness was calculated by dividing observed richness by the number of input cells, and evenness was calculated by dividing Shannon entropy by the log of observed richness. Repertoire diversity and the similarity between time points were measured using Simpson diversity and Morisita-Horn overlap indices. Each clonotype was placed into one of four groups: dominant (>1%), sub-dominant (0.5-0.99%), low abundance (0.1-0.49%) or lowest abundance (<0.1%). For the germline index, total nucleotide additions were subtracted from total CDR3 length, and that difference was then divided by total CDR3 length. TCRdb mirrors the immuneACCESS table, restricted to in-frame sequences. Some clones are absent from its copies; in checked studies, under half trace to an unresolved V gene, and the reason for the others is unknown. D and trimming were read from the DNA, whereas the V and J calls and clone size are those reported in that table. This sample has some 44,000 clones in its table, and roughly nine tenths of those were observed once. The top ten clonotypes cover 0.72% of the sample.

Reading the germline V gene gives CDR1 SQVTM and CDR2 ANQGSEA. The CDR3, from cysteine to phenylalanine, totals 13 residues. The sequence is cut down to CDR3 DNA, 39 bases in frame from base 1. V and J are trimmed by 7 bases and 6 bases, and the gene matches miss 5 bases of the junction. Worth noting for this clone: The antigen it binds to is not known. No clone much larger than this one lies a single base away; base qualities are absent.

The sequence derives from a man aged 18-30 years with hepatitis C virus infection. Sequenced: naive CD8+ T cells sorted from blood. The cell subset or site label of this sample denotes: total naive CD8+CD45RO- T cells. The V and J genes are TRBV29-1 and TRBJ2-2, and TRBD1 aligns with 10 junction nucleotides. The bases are TGCAGCGGCAGACAGGGGGCGTCCGGGGAGCTGTTTTTT. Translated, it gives CSGRQGASGELFF.